Listed below are T cell receptor beta chains from one sample, sequenced in a study of blood T cell repertoires in COVID-19. Sequencing used immunoSEQ multiplex PCR; TCRdb keeps in-frame clones, though not all of them. The data show over 250,000 clones, approximately 86% seen once. The specimen sequenced was peripheral blood. Receptor source: a woman between 70 and 85 years old with COVID-19, enrolled during active disease. The CDR3 runs from the conserved cysteine through the conserved F or W. The order of the fields is clone size, V gene, J gene, D gene, CDR3 DNA, CDR3 protein. D genes are given only for firm matches. Only some rows state a clone size, as once, few, many or a class for expanded clones.

>once|TRBV7-2|TRBJ2-1|TRBD1
TGTGCCAGCAGCTTAGGGGGACAGGGAGGTGTTGGGCAGTTCTTC
CASSLGGQGGVGQFF
>NA|TRBV28|TRBJ1-4|TRBD1
TGTGCCAGCACCACCCCGGGACAGGGGGCAGAAAAACTGTTTTTT
CASTTPGQGAEKLFF
>NA|TRBV5-6|TRBJ1-2|NA
TGTGCCAGCAGCCGGGCGGACAGAACCTATGGCTACACCTTC
CASSRADRTYGYTF
>NA|TRBV9|TRBJ1-4|TRBD1
TGTGCCAGCAGCGCGCTCGGGACAGGGACTACTAATGAAAAACTGTTTTTT
CASSALGTGTTNEKLFF
>NA|TRBV5-4|TRBJ1-4|NA
TGTGCCAGCAGCTTGGGGCAGGGCAGGGAAAAACTGTTTTTT
CASSLGQGREKLFF
>few|TRBV13|TRBJ2-2|TRBD2
TGTGCCAGCAGCCCATGGGGTAGCGGGGACCCAAGGGACACCGGGGAGCTGTTTTTT
CASSPWGSGDPRDTGELFF
>NA|TRBV9|TRBJ1-2|TRBD1
TGTGCCAGCAGCGCCCCGGGACAGTACTATGGCTACACCTTC
CASSAPGQYYGYTF
>once|TRBV2|TRBJ1-6|NA
TGTGCCAGCAGTGTATACAGGAATTCACCCCTCCACTTT
CASSVYRNSPLHF
>NA|TRBV24-1|TRBJ2-1|TRBD1
TGTGCCACCAGTGACCCCGGACAGGGCCTTTACAATGAGCAGTTCTTC
CATSDPGQGLYNEQFF
>NA|TRBV5-1|TRBJ1-6|TRBD1
TGCGCCAGCAGCTTCCGGGACAGCTCCTATAATTCACCCCTCCACTTT
CASSFRDSSYNSPLHF
>NA|TRBV3-1/TRBV3-2|TRBJ2-7|NA
TGTGCCAGCAGCCTAAAGTGGGGCGGGGCTTACGAGCAGTACTTC
CASSLKWGGAYEQYF
>few|TRBV30|TRBJ2-7|NA
TGTGCCTGGAGTGTACCAGCGTCCTACGAGCAGTACTTC
CAWSVPASYEQYF
>few|TRBV7-2|TRBJ2-3|NA
TGTGCCAGCAGCTTAGCCCGAGATACGCAGTATTTT
CASSLARDTQYF
>NA|TRBV9|TRBJ2-1|TRBD1
TGTGCCAGGGGAGAGGGCGAAGGGGGCTTTGAACACAATGAGCAGTTCTTC
CARGEGEGGFEHNEQFF
>NA|TRBV4-3|TRBJ1-2|TRBD1
TGCGCCAGCAGCCAAGGCACAGGGGGCGGCGGCTACACCTTC
CASSQGTGGGGYTF
>once|TRBV7-8|TRBJ1-3|NA
TGTGCCAGCAGCTTAAGTGGGCAGGGGATAGCTGGAAACACCATATATTTT
CASSLSGQGIAGNTIYF
>NA|TRBV30|TRBJ1-5|NA
TGTGCCTGGGCTAGCAGGCAAAATCAGCCCCAGCATTTT
CAWASRQNQPQHF
>NA|TRBV27|TRBJ2-7|TRBD1
TGTGCCAGCAGAACAAGGACAGGGAGCTACGAGCAGTACTTC
CASRTRTGSYEQYF
>NA|TRBV9|TRBJ2-2|TRBD2
TGTGCCAGCAGCGTAGCCCTTTCTAGCGGGGGCATGAACACCGGGGAGCTGTTTTTT
CASSVALSSGGMNTGELFF
>NA|TRBV6-5|TRBJ1-2|NA
TGTGCCAGCAGCCCGGGGGAGGCTAACTATGGCTACACCTTC
CASSPGEANYGYTF
>NA|TRBV5-1|TRBJ1-2|NA
TGCGCCAGCAGCTTGCAGGCGAACTATGGCTACACCTTC
CASSLQANYGYTF
>NA|TRBV30|TRBJ1-2|NA
TGTGCCTGGTACACGGGAAACTATGGCTACACCTTC
CAWYTGNYGYTF
>NA|TRBV5-1|TRBJ2-5|NA
TGCGCCAGCAGCTTGGAGGGGTCGGAGACCCAGTACTTC
CASSLEGSETQYF
>NA|TRBV18|TRBJ2-6|NA
TGTGCCAGCTCACAACAGGGCTCTGGGGCCAACGTCCTGACTTTC
CASSQQGSGANVLTF
>NA|TRBV18|TRBJ1-4|NA
TGTGCCAGCTCACCGGCCAGCGCTAATGAAAAACTGTTTTTT
CASSPASANEKLFF
>NA|TRBV18|TRBJ1-1|TRBD1
TGTGCCAGCTCACCGACGATGGGACAGGGGACTGAAGCTTTCTTT
CASSPTMGQGTEAFF
>NA|TRBV27|TRBJ1-4|NA
TGTGCCAGCAGTTTATACAGATCCAATGAAAAACTGTTTTTT
CASSLYRSNEKLFF
>NA|TRBV28|TRBJ1-3|NA
TGTGCCAGCAGTACCTTTGGCCGCTGGGGGGTCTCTGGAAACACCATATATTTT
CASSTFGRWGVSGNTIYF
>NA|TRBV19|TRBJ1-2|NA
TGTGCCAGTAGTATTATCTCGTCAGGAATCGGCTATGGCTACACCTTC
CASSIISSGIGYGYTF
>NA|TRBV5-1|TRBJ2-7|TRBD1
TGCGCCAGCAGATTTGACAGGGACCCCGGGGAGCAGTACTTC
CASRFDRDPGEQYF
>NA|TRBV14|TRBJ2-7|NA
TGTGCCAGCAGCCAAGACCTCTACGAGCAGTACTTC
CASSQDLYEQYF
>NA|TRBV2|TRBJ2-7|NA
TGTGCCAGCAGTGAGACACGCCGCGAGCAGTACTTC
CASSETRREQYF
>NA|TRBV5-1|TRBJ2-4|NA
TGCGCCAGCAGCTTGGGGACATCAGAAGACATTCAGTACTTC
CASSLGTSEDIQYF
>NA|TRBV30|TRBJ2-5|TRBD1
TGTGCCTGTGGGTCGGGACAGGGGGTTGGGACCCAGTACTTC
CACGSGQGVGTQYF
>few|TRBV7-9|TRBJ1-6|TRBD1
TGTGCCAGCAGACACCGGGACAGGGATTCACCCCTCCACTTT
CASRHRDRDSPLHF
>NA|TRBV7-2|TRBJ1-6|TRBD1
TGTGCCAGCAGCTTGGGGACAGGGTTTTCCTATAATTCACCCCTCCACTTT
CASSLGTGFSYNSPLHF
>NA|TRBV28|TRBJ2-3|TRBD1
TGTGCCAGCAACGGGGACAGGGGTACAGATACGCAGTATTTT
CASNGDRGTDTQYF
>NA|TRBV24-1|TRBJ1-1|TRBD1
TGTGCCACCAGTGACTCGGGACAGGGGGCCACTGAAGCTTTCTTT
CATSDSGQGATEAFF
>NA|TRBV5-6|TRBJ1-1|TRBD1
TGTGCCAGCAGCAGAACAGGGGGCTGGTCTGAAGCTTTCTTT
CASSRTGGWSEAFF
>NA|TRBV21-1|TRBJ2-5|NA
TGTGCCAGCAGCATAGGACTAGCGGATCAAGAGACCCAGTACTTC
CASSIGLADQETQYF
>NA|TRBV11-2|TRBJ2-5|TRBD1
TGTGCCAGCAGCGGGGACAGGGGTGGAGAGACCCAGTACTTC
CASSGDRGGETQYF
>NA|TRBV2|TRBJ2-5|TRBD2
TGTGCCAGCAGTGAAGAGCGGGGAGAGACCCAGTACTTC
CASSEERGETQYF
>NA|TRBV27|TRBJ2-5|NA
TGTGCCAGCAGTTTAAAGCCAGGGATGGCGGAGACCCAGTACTTC
CASSLKPGMAETQYF
>few|TRBV30|TRBJ1-5|TRBD1
TGTGCCTGGAGTAGGGACAGGGGGCCTCCCCAGCATTTT
CAWSRDRGPPQHF
>NA|TRBV28|TRBJ2-6|TRBD1
TGTGCCAGCAGGGCGACAGGGGTAGCTGGGGCCAACGTCCTGACTTTC
CASRATGVAGANVLTF
>NA|TRBV18|TRBJ2-7|NA
TGTGCCAGCTCACCTTCCCGAAGCGACTACGAGCAGTACTTC
CASSPSRSDYEQYF
>NA|TRBV19|TRBJ1-2|NA
TGTGCCAGTACTTCGCCTCCTGGGACATACCGAGACTATGGCTACACCTTC
CASTSPPGTYRDYGYTF
>NA|TRBV9|TRBJ2-7|NA
TGTGCCAGCAGCGCCTTTGACGGGAGACAAGACGAGCAGTACTTC
CASSAFDGRQDEQYF
>once|TRBV24-1|TRBJ2-5|TRBD1
TGTGCCACCAGTGATTCGAGACAGGGCGAGCAGACCCAGTACTTC
CATSDSRQGEQTQYF
>NA|TRBV24-1|TRBJ1-3|NA
TGTGCCACCAGTGCCGGGTGGGGAAACACCATATATTTT
CATSAGWGNTIYF
>NA|TRBV9|TRBJ2-3|NA
TGTGCCAGCAGCGTAGGGGCTATTAGCACAGATACGCAGTATTTT
CASSVGAISTDTQYF
>once|TRBV7-2|TRBJ2-5|TRBD2
TGTGCCAGCAGCCCCCGGGATAGCGGGAGGGAGACCCAGTACTTC
CASSPRDSGRETQYF
>NA|TRBV7-2|TRBJ1-1|TRBD1
TGTGCCAGCAGCTCAGGACAGGGGGGGGCTGAAGCTTTCTTT
CASSSGQGGAEAFF
>NA|TRBV27|TRBJ1-2|TRBD1
TGTGCCAGCAGTTCCATTCGACAGGGGTATGGCTACACCTTC
CASSSIRQGYGYTF